Shown below are 18 T cell receptor beta chains from a single sample sequenced in a study of blood T cell repertoires in COVID-19. The data were produced by immunoSEQ multiplex PCR, yet TCRdb's version contains in-frame clones alone and is incomplete. The table records just under 350,000 clones, approximately 90% of them present only once. What was sequenced was peripheral blood. The receptors stem from a woman younger than 30 who had recovered from COVID-19.

The J gene is TRBJ1-5, the V gene TRBV7-2; D is perhaps TRBD1 (6 bases). Trimming took 2 bases from V and 3 from J, leaving 11 bases between them. CDR1 and CDR2 (germline): SGHTA, FQGNSA. This CDR3 is 15 amino acids long. The CDR3 DNA follows: TGTGCCAGCAGCTTATTCGGGACATTCAATCAGCCCCAGCATTTT. Translation: CASSLFGTFNQPQHF.

This chain connects TRBV5-1 to TRBJ2-1; 11 bases align to TRBD2. The length of the CDR3 is 16 residues. CDR1 SGHRS and CDR2 YFSETQ come from the germline V gene. V dropped 2 bases and J dropped 4; count of bases not matched to a gene: 5. In nucleotides, the CDR3 is TGCGCCAGCAGCTTAGTAGCGGGAGGGCCTTACAATGAGCAGTTCTTC. This sequence encodes CASSLVAGGPYNEQFF.

The chain couples TRBV12-5 to TRBJ1-2; 7 bases match TRBD1. J gave up 7 bases and V 0 bases, and 8 bases lay outside the gene matches. This CDR3 has 15 amino acids. Germline CDR1 LGHNT, CDR2 FRNRAP. This CDR3 is CASGLVDRAAFGYTF. The CDR3 region has the DNA TGTGCTAGTGGTTTGGTAGACAGGGCCGCTTTTGGCTACACCTTC.

In its sample, this clone was seen once. The gene calls are TRBV29-1 and TRBJ2-3; no clear D gene. V was shortened by 0 bases and J by 6 bases, with 10 bases between the two germline ends. The CDR3 runs 13 residues. CDR1 is SQVTM and CDR2 is ANQGSEA in the germline V gene. CDR3 DNA sequence: TGCAGCGTTGAAGATCTGCCTAGGGATACGCAGTATTTT. It encodes CSVEDLPRDTQYF.

The V gene is TRBV7-9, the J gene TRBJ2-5, with 15 bases aligning to TRBD2. From germline, CDR1 is SEHNR and CDR2 FQNEAQ (reference sequence). V shed 5 bases and J 5 bases; nucleotides not matched to a gene: 9. This CDR3 comprises 17 residues. DNA for the CDR3: TGTGCCAGCAGCAGACGGACTAGCGGGAGGGCCGAGGAGACCCAGTACTTC. Its protein is CASSRRTSGRAEETQYF.

The genes are TRBV7-2 and TRBJ2-1; no definite D call. Germline lookup yields CDR1 SGHTA and CDR2 FQGNSA. The CDR3 spans 12 residues. The V end lost 4 bases, the J end lost 9 bases, and 10 bases lay between the germline ends. CDR3 sequence reads: CASSSSNREQFF. CDR3 in DNA: TGTGCCAGCAGCTCTAGTAACCGTGAGCAGTTCTTC.

The V gene is TRBV10-1, the J gene TRBJ1-1; TRBD1 agrees at 7 bases. The CDR3 runs to 16 residues. Losses at the gene ends were 2 bases for V and 0 bases for J; bases not matched to a gene: 6. Germline loops: CDR1 WNHNN, CDR2 SYGVQD (reference sequence). In nucleotides, the CDR3 is TGCGCCAGCAGTGAGGGTGGAGGACAGGTGAACACTGAAGCTTTCTTT. This codes for CASSEGGGQVNTEAFF.

This chain uses TRBV5-1 with TRBJ1-5, with D perhaps TRBD1 (6 bases). Trimming took off 3 bases at V and 4 bases at J, with 8 bases between the two ends. Germline V lookup: CDR1 SGHRS, CDR2 YFSETQ. This CDR3 has 13 amino acids. The CDR3 bases are TGCGCCAGCAGCTCTACAGGGAATCAGCCCCAGCATTTT. It translates to CASSSTGNQPQHF.

The chain links TRBV6-4 to TRBJ2-5, with D perhaps TRBD2 (5 bases). There are 14 residues in the CDR3. CDR1 MRHNA and CDR2 SNTAGT come from the germline V gene. Trimming stripped 0 bases from V and 5 bases from J, with 10 bases between. CDR3 loop: CASSDSSPGETQYF. In DNA form, the CDR3 reads TGTGCCAGCAGTGACTCGAGCCCGGGGGAGACCCAGTACTTC.

V usage is TRBV4-3 and J usage is TRBJ1-2; 9 bases align to TRBD1. The CDR3 covers 14 residues. After removal of 2 bases from V and 8 bases from J, the junction contained 6 bases not matched to a gene. Looked up from germline, CDR1 is LGHNA and CDR2 is YSLEER. CDR3 in amino acids: CASSQRTGGSGYTF. The CDR3 nucleotides are TGCGCCAGCAGCCAACGAACAGGGGGCTCGGGCTACACCTTC.

This clone was observed a single time. The CDR3 is CASSLVGQGTNEQFF. In nucleotides, the CDR3 is TGTGCCAGCAGCTTAGTGGGACAGGGGACGAATGAGCAGTTCTTC. The rearrangement links TRBV7-8 to TRBJ2-1, with 10 bases lining up with TRBD1. In germline, CDR1 is SGHVS, CDR2 FQNEAQ. The CDR3 has 15 amino acids. V shed 1 base, J shed 7 bases, and the junction held 4 bases outside the gene matches.

This clone was seen a few times. The chain joins TRBV2 to TRBJ2-3; 9 nucleotides agree with TRBD2. CDR3 length: 15 residues. Unmatched junction bases numbered 9, after V lost 7 bases and J lost 4 bases. CDR1 and CDR2 from the germline V gene are SNHLY and FYNNEI. CDR3 DNA: TGTGCCAGCAAACTAAGGACTAGCGCCTCAGATACGCAGTATTTT. It is translated as CASKLRTSASDTQYF.

The chain links TRBV6-2 or TRBV6-3 to TRBJ1-6; TRBD1 might be the D (6 bases). Trimming cost V 5 bases and J 14 bases, with 16 bases left between them. Germline CDR1 MNHEY, CDR2 SVGEGT. The CDR3 totals 13 residues. CDR3: CASSRGQIASLHF. The CDR3 coding sequence is TGTGCCAGCAGTCGCGGACAGATAGCATCCCTCCACTTT.

This chain links TRBV11-3 with TRBJ1-5; no clear D gene. Germline V gives CDR1 SGHNT, CDR2 YENEEA. Between the trimmed V and J ends, which lost 1 base and 7 bases, there was a span of 8 bases. The CDR3 extends over 13 amino acids. The CDR3 loop reads CASSLVSGQPQHF. CDR3 DNA sequence: TGTGCCAGCAGCTTAGTATCGGGACAGCCCCAGCATTTT. Using reference TRBV11-3 and TRBJ1-5 for the parts outside the CDR3, the full variable domain is EAGVVQSPRYKIIEKKQPVAFWCNPISGHNTLYWYLQNLGQGPELLIRYENEEAVDDSQLPKDRFSAERLKGVDSTLKIQPAELGDSAVYLCASSLVSGQPQHFGDGTRLSIL.

V usage is TRBV30 and J usage is TRBJ2-3, with TRBD2 matching over 8 bases. Per germline, CDR1 GTSNPN and CDR2 SVGIG (reference sequence). Germline trimming cut 4 bases from V and 3 bases from J; bases unmatched to any gene: 12. The CDR3 sequence is 16 residues long. CDR3 protein: CAWTKGYGGRTDTQYF. CDR3 DNA: TGTGCCTGGACAAAAGGGTACGGCGGGAGGACAGATACGCAGTATTTT.

The chain couples TRBV27 to TRBJ1-2; D is uncertain. The CDR3 length is 13 residues. In germline, CDR1 is MNHEY, CDR2 SMNVEV (reference sequence). Trimming pared 3 bases from V and 6 bases from J, leaving 11 bases between. Here the CDR3 reads CASSFSGRDGYTF. The CDR3 region has the DNA TGTGCCAGCAGTTTCTCGGGGAGGGATGGCTACACCTTC.

This clone has a single count. The J gene is TRBJ1-1, the V gene TRBV5-4; 7 bases are a match to TRBD1. Trimming took 4 bases from V and 7 from J; bases not matched to a gene: 4. The CDR3 length is 12 residues. Germline V CDR1 and CDR2: SGHNT, YYREEE (reference sequence). The DNA of the CDR3 is TGTGCCAGCAGCGTAGGGGGCAGTGAAGCTTTCTTT. Translating it yields CASSVGGSEAFF. Drawing the rest from reference TRBV5-4 and TRBJ1-1, the complete variable domain is ETGVTQSPTHLIKTRGQQVTLRCSSQSGHNTVSWYQQALGQGPQFIFQYYREEENGRGNFPPRFSGLQFPNYSSELNVNALELDDSALYLCASSVGGSEAFFGQGTRLTVV.

This chain joins TRBV11-2 and TRBJ2-5, with TRBD1 as a possible D gene (5 bases). The CDR3 is 15 residues long. The V gene lost 6 bases and the J gene lost 4 bases, with 18 bases spanning the gap. Germline lookup yields CDR1 SGHAT and CDR2 FQNNGV. CDR3 sequence reads: CASRRFGARGETQYF. DNA for the CDR3: TGTGCCAGCAGACGTTTTGGGGCGCGCGGAGAGACCCAGTACTTC.